This T cell receptor (beta chain) was found in a study of T cells of healthy individuals. MiXCR, applied by TCRdb to the 5' RACE reads, yields one record per CDR3 protein. Of nearly 100,000 distinct CDR3 sequences listed, 15% to 20% were seen once; the top ten hold 6% to 8%. The CDR3 sequence is 16 residues long. The trim removed 5 bases at V and 2 bases at J, leaving 7 bases unmatched. Only a few counts were recorded for this clonotype. The receptor was derived from a human donor in good health. The chain uses TRBV12-3 or TRBV12-4 and TRBJ2-3; 10 positions agree with TRBD2. CDR3 nucleotides: TGTGCCAGCAGTACCCAGCGGGGGGGCCTCACAGATACGCAGTATTTT. Its translation: CASSTQRGGLTDTQYF.